This TCR beta chain comes out of a study of vaccination and CD4 T cells after COVID-19. About the research overall: The study collected post-vaccine samples a median about 73 days after dose two, with a range of 14 to 241. For control cultures, the treatment was a CEFX pool, an HIV-1 Nef pool, or no peptide. Study-wide points: Spike mono-reactivity was evident in 304 of the 307 vaccine-specific clones derived from convalescent patients.

Cultured CD4+ T-cell DNA underwent Oncomine TCR Beta short-read sequencing. TCRdb passed the PCR reads through MiXCR, listing each CDR3 protein once. The sample holds about 13,000 distinct CDR3 sequences; roughly 74% are singletons and the top ten take just over 8%. This CDR3 region has 14 residues. Trimming removed 6 bases at V and 10 bases at J, with 16 bases between. Germline V gene sequence: CDR1 ENHRY, CDR2 SYGVKD. This sample's treatment: approximately nine-day PBMC culture with coronavirus spike peptide pools or control peptides (ViraFEST assay). The sample holds one count of this clonotype. The target antigen is unknown.

The receptor was derived from a human donor who received a COVID-19 vaccine. Sequences were derived from CD4+ T cells from blood, cultured in vitro, sampled after SARS-CoV-2 vaccination. J is TRBJ1-6 and V is TRBV10-3; D call uncertain. CDR3 region: CAIRGASDLSPLHF. In nucleotides, the CDR3 is TGTGCCATCAGGGGCGCGTCGGATCTCTCACCCCTCCACTTT.